These 28 T cell receptor beta chains originate from one sample sequenced in a study of blood T cells in healthy people across ages. With a J-beta primer mix and a sample-barcoded 5' primer, a second PCR ran 7 to 11 cycles. Each CDR3 protein gets one entry after TCRdb re-called the 5' RACE reads with MiXCR. The sample carries some 1.7 million distinct CDR3 sequences, under 30% recorded once. Material for sequencing was blood. These receptors all stem from a woman in her twenties or thirties in good health.

The chain links TRBV28 to TRBJ2-1, with a possible D match to TRBD1 (5 bases). V shed 6 bases and J shed 1 base, with 16 bases lying between them. The CDR3 contains 16 residues. Germline V lookup: CDR1 MDHEN, CDR2 SYDVKM. The DNA for the CDR3 is TGTGCCAGCAGCTCCCCCCGGACACCATCCTACAATGAGCAGTTCTTC. It codes for CASSSPRTPSYNEQFF.

The CDR3 spells CAISEVEGVTDTQYF. The CDR3 coding sequence is TGTGCCATCAGTGAGGTTGAGGGGGTCACAGATACGCAGTATTTT. V is TRBV10-3 and J is TRBJ2-3, with a tentative D call TRBD1 (6 bases). V lost 2 bases to trimming and J lost 2 bases, with 11 bases between them. This CDR3 contains 15 residues. Per germline, CDR1 ENHRY and CDR2 SYGVKD.

This chain connects TRBV5-1 to TRBJ1-1; TRBD1 matches at 11 bases. Germline CDR1 SGHRS, CDR2 YFSETQ. This CDR3 region has 20 residues. V trimming: 4 bases; J trimming: 1 base; junction bases outside the gene matches: 18. CDR3 bases: TGCGCCAGCAGCCCCCTGGAGGTAGTCCGGGACAGGGGGGGGAACACTGAAGCTTTCTTT. This codes for CASSPLEVVRDRGGNTEAFF. Full variable domain (remainder filled in from reference TRBV5-1 and TRBJ1-1): KAGVTQTPRYLIKTRGQQVTLSCSPISGHRSVSWYQQTPGQGLQFLFEYFSETQRNKGNFPGRFSGRQFSNSRSEMNVSTLELGDSALYLCASSPLEVVRDRGGNTEAFFGQGTRLTVV.

This clonotype has more than one count but fewer than ten. The chain carries TRBV5-1 and TRBJ1-1; possibly TRBD1 for D (6 bases). The length of the CDR3 is 15 residues. CDR1 is SGHRS and CDR2 is YFSETQ in the germline V gene. Trimming removed 0 bases from V and 0 bases from J, with 9 bases in between. CDR3 in amino acids: CASSLGTEMNTEAFF. In DNA form, the CDR3 reads TGCGCCAGCAGCTTGGGGACAGAGATGAACACTGAAGCTTTCTTT.

This clonotype has just one count. The junction departs from the called germline gene at one end, perhaps through a read error. The chain uses TRBV12-3 or TRBV12-4 and TRBJ2-3; D unresolved. This CDR3 has 12 amino acids. This chain's CDR3 is CASSYSTDAQYF. The CDR3 region has the DNA TGTGCCAGCAGTTACAGCACAGATGCGCAGTATTTT.

The V and J genes are TRBV7-8 and TRBJ2-7; 10 nucleotides align to TRBD2. V lost 6 bases to trimming and J lost 4 bases; unmatched junction nucleotides: 12. CDR3 size: 16 residues. Germline V CDR1 and CDR2: SGHVS, FQNEAQ. CDR3 protein: CASRVQREGQKYEQYF. Here the CDR3 DNA reads TGTGCCAGCAGGGTTCAGCGGGAGGGCCAAAAATACGAGCAGTACTTC. The full variable domain, its missing parts supplied by reference TRBV7-8 and TRBJ2-7, is GAGVSQSPRYKVAKRGQDVALRCDPISGHVSLFWYQQALGQGPEFLTYFQNEAQLDKSGLPSDRFFAERPEGSVSTLKIQRTQQEDSAVYLCASRVQREGQKYEQYFGPGTRLTVT.

The genes are TRBV5-1 and TRBJ2-5; 8 bases are shared with TRBD1. This CDR3 has 12 amino acids. Germline V lookup: CDR1 SGHRS, CDR2 YFSETQ. V gave up 4 bases and J gave up 11 bases; unmatched junction bases: 7. The CDR3 DNA follows: TGCGCCAGCAGCAAGGGACAGGACGGGCAGTACTTC. The encoded protein is CASSKGQDGQYF.

This clonotype was detected many times. At one end the junction does not follow the germline gene, possibly because of a read error. The V call is TRBV6-4, the J call TRBJ2-3; 8 positions agree with TRBD2. This CDR3 has 14 residues. Germline V gene lookup returns CDR1 MRHNA and CDR2 SNTAGT. The CDR3 DNA reads TGTGCCAGCAGTGATGCGGGGGGCACTGATACGCAGTATTTT. It encodes CASSDAGGTDTQYF.

This chain connects TRBV4-1 to TRBJ1-6; TRBD1 agrees at 7 bases. V trimming: 3 bases; J trimming: 8 bases; junction bases outside the gene matches: 10. Germline loops: CDR1 MGHRA, CDR2 YSYEKL. The CDR3 sequence is 16 residues long. For the CDR3, the DNA is TGCGCCAGCAGCCAGGCGACAGGGAGGCTTTATTCACCCCTCCACTTT. Amino acids: CASSQATGRLYSPLHF.

This clonotype was seen many times. The rearrangement joins TRBV6-5 to TRBJ2-1, with 8 bases that match TRBD1. This CDR3 contains 15 residues. Germline CDR1 and CDR2: MNHEY and SVGAGI. V lost 5 bases to trimming and J lost 2 bases; unmatched junction nucleotides: 5. The CDR3 DNA follows: TGTGCCAGCAGTCCCCGACAGGGGACCTACAATGAGCAGTTCTTC. Amino acid sequence: CASSPRQGTYNEQFF.

With respect to this clonotype: A much larger clone lies one base from this, so it may be a read error. The V gene is TRBV7-2, the J gene TRBJ2-7; 8 bases align to TRBD2. V trimming: 11 bases; J trimming: 2 bases; junction bases outside the gene matches: 14. Germline V CDR1 and CDR2: SGHTA, FQGNSA. There are 15 residues in the CDR3. The CDR3 bases are TGTGCCGGCACTCCCGGGGGGGGATCCACCTACGAGCAGTACTTC. Amino acids: CAGTPGGGSTYEQYF.

The J gene is TRBJ1-1, the V gene TRBV5-1; no definite D call. Germline V CDR1 and CDR2: SGHRS, YFSETQ. There are 14 residues in the CDR3. Deletions cut 3 bases from V and 1 base from J, with 10 bases between. The CDR3 reads CASSWRGANTEAFF. The CDR3 DNA follows: TGCGCCAGCAGCTGGAGAGGCGCGAACACTGAAGCTTTCTTT. The full variable domain, completed using reference TRBV5-1 and TRBJ1-1, is KAGVTQTPRYLIKTRGQQVTLSCSPISGHRSVSWYQQTPGQGLQFLFEYFSETQRNKGNFPGRFSGRQFSNSRSEMNVSTLELGDSALYLCASSWRGANTEAFFGQGTRLTVV.

This clonotype appeared a few times. This sequence joins TRBV7-9 and TRBJ1-1; 7 bases agree with TRBD1. The CDR3 covers 14 residues. The germline CDR1 and CDR2 sequences are SEHNR and FQNEAQ (reference sequence). V shed 6 bases, J shed 1 base, and the junction held 5 bases outside the gene matches. The CDR3 reads CASRAGTANTEAFF. In DNA form, the CDR3 reads TGTGCCAGCAGAGCCGGGACAGCGAACACTGAAGCTTTCTTT. The variable domain in full, with the rest retrieved from reference TRBV7-9 and TRBJ1-1, is DTGVSQNPRHKITKRGQNVTFRCDPISEHNRLYWYRQTLGQGPEFLTYFQNEAQLEKSRLLSDRFSAERPKGSFSTLEIQRTEQGDSAMYLCASRAGTANTEAFFGQGTRLTVV.

This clonotype was found many times. The rearrangement uses TRBV27 and TRBJ1-6; no firm D call. V was shortened by 3 bases and J by 10 bases, with 7 bases between the two germline ends. Germline-derived CDR1 and CDR2 are MNHEY and SMNVEV (reference sequence). CDR3 length: 12 residues. The DNA for the CDR3 is TGTGCCAGCAGTTTCGTGAACTCACCCCTCCACTTT. Translation gives CASSFVNSPLHF.

J is TRBJ2-3 and V is TRBV20-1; 9 bases agree with TRBD2. Germline trimming cut 6 bases from V and 4 bases from J; bases unmatched to any gene: 2. The length of the CDR3 is 12 residues. Germline V gives CDR1 DFQATT, CDR2 SNEGSKA (reference sequence). CDR3 DNA: TGCAGTGCGATAGCGGGGGCAGATACGCAGTATTTT. Protein sequence: CSAIAGADTQYF.

This clonotype was counted a few times. The chain links TRBV7-2 to TRBJ2-5; TRBD2 aligns across 11 bases. This CDR3 has 15 residues. J was trimmed by 1 base and V by 5 bases; bases with no gene match: 3. Looked up from germline, CDR1 is SGHTA and CDR2 is FQGNSA. CDR3 region: CASSQLAGAQETQYF. The DNA for the CDR3 is TGTGCCAGCAGCCAACTAGCGGGGGCCCAAGAGACCCAGTACTTC.

Turning to this clonotype: The junction does not match germline at one end; this may be a read error. The chain has TRBV2 and TRBJ2-5; maybe TRBD2 (6 bases). Germline-derived CDR1 and CDR2 are SNHLY and FYNNEI. The CDR3 extends over 14 amino acids. The DNA for the CDR3 is TGTGCTAGCATTCGGAGGAGGGTAGATGAGACCCAGTACTTC. Amino acid sequence: CASIRRRVDETQYF.

The chain employs TRBV14 and TRBJ1-1; D ambiguous. CDR1 and CDR2 from the germline V gene are SGHDN and FVKESK. This CDR3 has 15 amino acids. The V end lost 4 bases, the J end lost 7 bases, and 19 bases lay between the germline ends. CDR3 nucleotide sequence: TGTGCCAGCAGCCTATGGGTTGGGGAAATCGGTGAAGCTTTCTTT. Its translation is CASSLWVGEIGEAFF.

This clonotype was detected a few times. The chain couples TRBV30 to TRBJ1-5, with TRBD1 matching over 10 bases. This CDR3 spans 15 amino acids. CDR1 is GTSNPN and CDR2 is SVGIG in the germline V gene (reference sequence). Losses at the gene ends were 2 bases for V and 6 bases for J; bases not matched to a gene: 7. The CDR3 reads CAWSNGGTGAQPQHF. For the CDR3, the DNA is TGTGCCTGGAGTAATGGAGGGACAGGGGCTCAGCCCCAGCATTTT.

V and J are TRBV5-1 and TRBJ1-6; unclear D gene. Germline V gene sequence: CDR1 SGHRS, CDR2 YFSETQ. The CDR3 is made up of 15 amino acids. V lost 0 bases and J 6 bases, leaving 10 bases between the germline ends. This CDR3 reads CASSLDQGRNSPLHF. Written as DNA, the CDR3 is TGCGCCAGCAGCTTGGATCAAGGGCGTAATTCACCCCTCCACTTT.

V usage is TRBV10-3 and J usage is TRBJ2-1; TRBD2 aligns across 9 bases. The CDR3 has 17 amino acids. The ends lost 4 bases at V and 5 bases at J; junction bases unmatched: 12. Germline V gene sequence: CDR1 ENHRY, CDR2 SYGVKD. CDR3 in amino acids: CAISAVSGGLADNEQFF. In DNA, the CDR3 is TGTGCCATCAGTGCGGTTAGCGGGGGCCTAGCCGACAATGAGCAGTTCTTC.

This sequence joins TRBV5-1 and TRBJ2-4; tentative D call: TRBD1 (5 bases). CDR1 is SGHRS, CDR2 YFSETQ, per germline. Trimming left V 0 bases short and J 13 bases short, with 20 bases between. The CDR3 contains 15 residues. CDR3 loop: CASSLEAGSPYGQYF. The CDR3 DNA reads TGCGCCAGCAGCTTGGAGGCAGGGTCCCCCTACGGGCAGTACTTC. Filled out from reference TRBV5-1 and TRBJ2-4, the complete variable domain reads KAGVTQTPRYLIKTRGQQVTLSCSPISGHRSVSWYQQTPGQGLQFLFEYFSETQRNKGNFPGRFSGRQFSNSRSEMNVSTLELGDSALYLCASSLEAGSPYGQYFGAGTRLSVL.

The V gene is TRBV24-1, the J gene TRBJ2-3; D gene uncertain. Germline CDR1 KGHDR, CDR2 SFDVKD. The CDR3 is made up of 15 amino acids. The CDR3 DNA follows: TGTGTCGCCAGTGACCAGACCGCTAGCACAGATACGCAGTATTTT. This codes for CVASDQTASTDTQYF.

This clonotype was counted only a few times. The chain is built from TRBV7-2 and TRBJ2-3; D is possibly TRBD1 or TRBD2 (5 bases each). The V end lost 5 bases, the J end lost 0 bases, and 15 bases lay between the germline ends. This CDR3 spans 16 amino acids. Germline CDR1 and CDR2: SGHTA and FQGNSA. The CDR3 DNA sequence: TGTGCCAGCAGCAGAGGGGTAGCGTCAAGCACAGATACGCAGTATTTT. This gives the protein CASSRGVASSTDTQYF.

V usage is TRBV6-1 and J usage is TRBJ1-5, with 9 bases that match TRBD1. The CDR3 is made up of 18 amino acids. Unmatched junction bases numbered 16, after V lost 5 bases and J lost 5 bases. Germline CDR1 MNHNS, CDR2 SASEGT. CDR3 loop: CASSPHSTGTGLDQPQHF. The CDR3 DNA follows: TGTGCCAGCAGTCCTCACTCTACCGGGACAGGGTTAGATCAGCCCCAGCATTTT.

This sequence joins TRBV10-3 and TRBJ2-3; 12 bases are shared with TRBD2. Per germline, CDR1 ENHRY and CDR2 SYGVKD. The CDR3 has 16 residues. J was trimmed by 6 bases and V by 3 bases; bases with no gene match: 7. The CDR3 sequence is CAISDRLAGETDTQYF. CDR3 sequence (DNA): TGTGCCATCAGTGACAGACTAGCGGGAGAAACCGATACGCAGTATTTT.

The rearrangement uses TRBV29-1 and TRBJ1-2; D is possibly TRBD1 (6 bases). The ends were cut back, 7 bases at V and 1 base at J, with 16 bases in the middle. CDR1 and CDR2 from the germline V gene are SQVTM and ANQGSEA. This CDR3 has 14 residues. The CDR3 spells CSADLGQLNYGYTF. DNA of the CDR3: TGCAGCGCAGACCTCGGACAGCTTAACTATGGCTACACCTTC.

This clonotype was seen repeatedly, ten times or more. This rearrangement joins TRBV29-1 to TRBJ1-2; D is possibly TRBD1 (5 bases). Germline V CDR1 and CDR2: SQVTM, ANQGSEA. Trimming pared 4 bases from V and 4 bases from J, leaving 10 bases between. The CDR3 is made up of 12 amino acids. CDR3 nucleotide sequence: TGCAGCGTTGGGGACGGGTTCTATGGCTACACCTTC. Its protein product is CSVGDGFYGYTF.